The T cell receptor beta chain under discussion was sequenced for a study of cytomegalovirus exposure and HLA in healthy donors. Study observations and caveats: The tendency of first-cohort TCR clusters to co-occur in the 120 or so validation repertoires was identified by a subsequent analysis. Some TCR beta chains (over 150 of them) were listed as cytomegalovirus-associated. Three CMV-associated chains proved CMV antigen-specific in vitro. Diagnosis of cytomegalovirus status made by the classifier reportedly showed high specificity and sensitivity.

Clones were read by immunoSEQ multiplex PCR, and TCRdb kept only the in-frame ones, dropping some. The sample holds about 56,000 clones, 90% to 96% seen once. This clone was seen a single time. Its target is unknown. This CDR3 has 17 amino acids. The J segment lost 6 bases and the V segment lost 3 bases, leaving 13 bases of the junction unmatched. Germline-derived CDR1 and CDR2 are MRHNA and SNTAGT. What was sequenced was PBMCs. This clonotype originated in a woman between 18 and 29 years old in good health and CMV-seronegative. This chain links TRBV6-4 with TRBJ2-2, with 7 bases aligning to TRBD2. CDR3 bases: TGTGCCAGCAGTGAAAGCTCGGCGGGAGATGGGGCCGGGGAGCTGTTTTTT. Amino acids: CASSESSAGDGAGELFF.